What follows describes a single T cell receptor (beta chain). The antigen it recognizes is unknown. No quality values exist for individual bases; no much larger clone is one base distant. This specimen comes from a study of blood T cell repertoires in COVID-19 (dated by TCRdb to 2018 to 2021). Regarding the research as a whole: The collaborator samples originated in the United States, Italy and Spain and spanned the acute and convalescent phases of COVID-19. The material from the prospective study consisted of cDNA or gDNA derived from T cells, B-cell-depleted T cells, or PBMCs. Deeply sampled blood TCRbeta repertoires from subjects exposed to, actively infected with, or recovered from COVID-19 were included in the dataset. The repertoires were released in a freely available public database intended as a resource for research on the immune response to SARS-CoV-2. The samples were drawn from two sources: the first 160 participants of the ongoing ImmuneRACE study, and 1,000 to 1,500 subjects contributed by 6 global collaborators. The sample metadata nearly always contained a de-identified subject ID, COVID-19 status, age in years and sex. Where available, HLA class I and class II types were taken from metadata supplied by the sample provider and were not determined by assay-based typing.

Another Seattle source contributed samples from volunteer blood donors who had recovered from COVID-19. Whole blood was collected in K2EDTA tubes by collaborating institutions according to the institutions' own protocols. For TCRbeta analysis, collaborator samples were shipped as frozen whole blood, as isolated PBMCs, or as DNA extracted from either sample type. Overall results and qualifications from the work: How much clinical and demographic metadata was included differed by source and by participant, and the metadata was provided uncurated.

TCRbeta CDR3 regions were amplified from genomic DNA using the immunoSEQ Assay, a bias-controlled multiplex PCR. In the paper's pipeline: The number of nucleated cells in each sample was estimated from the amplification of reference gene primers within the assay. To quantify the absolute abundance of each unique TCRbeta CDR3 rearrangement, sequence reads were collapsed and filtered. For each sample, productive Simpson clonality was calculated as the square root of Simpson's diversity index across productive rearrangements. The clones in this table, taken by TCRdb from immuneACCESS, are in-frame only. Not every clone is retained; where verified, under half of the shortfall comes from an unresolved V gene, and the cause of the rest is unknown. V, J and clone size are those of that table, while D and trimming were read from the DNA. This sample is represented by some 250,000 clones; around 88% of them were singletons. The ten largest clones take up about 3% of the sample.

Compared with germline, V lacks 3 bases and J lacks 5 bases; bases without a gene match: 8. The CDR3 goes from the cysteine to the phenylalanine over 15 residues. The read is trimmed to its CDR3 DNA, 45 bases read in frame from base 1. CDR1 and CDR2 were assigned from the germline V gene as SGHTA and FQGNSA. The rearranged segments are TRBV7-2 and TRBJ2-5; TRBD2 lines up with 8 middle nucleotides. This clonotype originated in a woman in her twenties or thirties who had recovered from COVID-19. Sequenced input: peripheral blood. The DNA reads TGTGCCAGCAGCTTGACGGGGGGGCCACGGGAGACCCAGTACTTC. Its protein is CASSLTGGPRETQYF.